This TCR beta chain was identified during a study of T cell changes during pregnancy in multiple sclerosis. The V end was cut by 5 bases, the J end by 4 bases, with 17 bases between. Germline V gives CDR1 SQVTM, CDR2 ANQGSEA. This CDR3 is built from 14 residues. Sequenced by immunoSEQ multiplex PCR; TCRdb stores in-frame clones only, minus some. The table includes about 51,000 clones, approximately 93% detected once. The chain is built from TRBV29-1 and TRBJ1-1, with D unclear. The starting material was peripheral blood, obtained in the second trimester of pregnancy. The origin of this receptor is a female donor with multiple sclerosis, enrolled in a pregnancy study. The CDR3 region is CSVSGRLGGTEAFF. In DNA, the CDR3 is TGCAGCGTTAGCGGACGGCTCGGAGGCACTGAAGCTTTCTTT.